A selection of T cell receptor beta chains follows, all from one sample in a study of T cells in Graves' hyperthyroidism and ophthalmopathy. Each CDR3 protein gets one entry after TCRdb re-called the multiplex PCR reads with MiXCR. The sample includes 640,000 or so distinct CDR3 sequences, approximately 15% of them seen just once. Sequencing input: blood. These receptors all come from a woman between 18 and 30 years old with Graves' ophthalmopathy. CDR3s include the opening cysteine and the closing phenylalanine or tryptophan. Fields, in order: D gene, J gene, clone size, V gene, CDR3 protein, CDR3 DNA. The D gene is left open where the match is weak. The listing skips clone size in some rows; elsewhere it reads once, few, many or a size class.

- | TRBJ2-3 | many | TRBV2 | CASSEQAYTDTQYF | TGTGCCAGCAGTGAACAGGCGTACACAGATACGCAGTATTTT
TRBD2 | TRBJ2-4 | many | TRBV12-3/TRBV12-4 | CASSPPTSGVAKNIQYF | TGTGCCAGCAGTCCTCCGACTAGCGGAGTAGCCAAAAACATTCAGTACTTC
TRBD2 | TRBJ2-5 | many | TRBV7-9 | CASSPRTSGTWGQETQYF | TGTGCCAGCAGCCCCCGGACTAGCGGCACCTGGGGACAAGAGACCCAGTACTTC
TRBD1 | TRBJ1-1 | many | TRBV29-1 | CSVLDRGDTEAFF | TGCAGCGTCCTGGACAGGGGGGATACTGAAGCTTTCTTT
- | TRBJ2-3 | many | TRBV12-3/TRBV12-4 | CASVHTGTPISTDTQYF | TGTGCCAGCGTTCATACCGGGACTCCTATTAGCACAGATACGCAGTATTTT
TRBD1 | TRBJ1-2 | many | TRBV2 | CASYRQGRTYGYTF | TGTGCCAGCTATCGACAGGGACGGACCTATGGCTACACCTTC
TRBD1 | TRBJ2-7 | many | TRBV30 | CAWRTGSYEQYF | TGTGCCTGGAGGACAGGGTCCTACGAGCAGTACTTC
- | TRBJ1-2 | many | TRBV6-5 | CASSYTTSGRGYGYTF | TGTGCCAGCAGTTACACGACGTCGGGCAGGGGCTATGGCTACACCTTC
TRBD2 | TRBJ2-1 | few | TRBV20-1 | CSALAGLYNEQFF | TGCAGTGCCCTAGCGGGGTTATACAATGAGCAGTTCTTC
- | TRBJ2-1 | - | TRBV15 | CATSRVLTRQFF | TGTGCCACCAGCAGAGTTCTCACTAGGCAGTTCTTC
- | TRBJ1-5 | many | TRBV27 | CATKPHRDSNQPQHF | TGTGCCACCAAACCCCACAGAGATAGCAATCAGCCCCAGCATTTT
TRBD2 | TRBJ2-3 | many | TRBV24-1 | CATSDEGLAGADTQYF | TGTGCCACCAGTGACGAGGGACTAGCGGGAGCAGATACGCAGTATTTT
- | TRBJ2-1 | few | TRBV4-1 | CASSQDFPLASSYNEQFF | TGCGCCAGCAGCCAAGACTTCCCGCTAGCGAGCTCCTACAATGAGCAGTTCTTC
TRBD1 | TRBJ2-7 | - | TRBV12-3/TRBV12-4 | CASSSHGTGIHHNEQYF | TGTGCCAGCTCATCTCACGGGACAGGGATTCATCACAATGAGCAGTACTTC
TRBD1 | TRBJ2-7 | few | TRBV7-7 | CASSPWTGGSGSPREQYF | TGTGCTAGCAGTCCTTGGACAGGGGGAAGCGGGAGCCCCAGGGAGCAGTACTTC
- | TRBJ2-1 | - | TRBV5-6 | CASSSKPDLVF | TGTGCCAGCAGCTCCAAACCGGACCTAGTCTTC
- | TRBJ2-1 | - | TRBV5-5 | CASSQEGGNNEQFF | TGCGCCAGCAGCCAAGAAGGAGGGAACAATGAGCAGTTCTTC
- | TRBJ1-3 | - | TRBV4-2 | CASSQDEGGSPGNTIYF | TGTGCCAGCAGCCAAGATGAGGGCGGGAGCCCTGGAAACACCATATATTTT
- | TRBJ1-1 | many | TRBV30 | CAFLPGSPEAFF | TGTGCCTTCCTCCCGGGATCCCCCGAAGCTTTCTTT
- | TRBJ2-7 | many | TRBV20-1 | CSALQGIPYEQYF | TGCAGTGCTCTACAGGGTATTCCCTACGAGCAGTACTTC
TRBD2 | TRBJ2-3 | few | TRBV20-1 | CSALPRLADTDTQYF | TGCAGTGCCTTACCTCGACTAGCCGACACAGATACGCAGTATTTT
- | TRBJ1-2 | few | TRBV19 | CASQSGLGANYGYTF | TGTGCCAGTCAATCAGGACTGGGGGCTAACTATGGCTACACCTTC
TRBD2 | TRBJ2-2 | - | TRBV5-5 | CASTQTSALSGGELFF | TGTGCCAGCACCCAGACTAGCGCCTTATCGGGCGGGGAGCTGTTTTTT
- | TRBJ2-7 | - | TRBV19 | CASSQQGHEQYF | TGTGCCAGTAGTCAGCAGGGACACGAGCAGTACTTC
- | TRBJ2-5 | many | TRBV11-2 | CASSFAETQYF | TGTGCCAGCAGCTTCGCGGAGACCCAGTACTTC
- | TRBJ2-3 | - | TRBV11-2 | CASRPPPRTSTDTQYF | TGTGCCAGCAGACCCCCACCTCGGACCAGCACAGATACGCAGTATTTT
TRBD1 | TRBJ1-2 | many | TRBV20-1 | CSASDAGQGANGYTF | TGCAGTGCTAGCGACGCGGGACAGGGGGCTAATGGCTACACCTTC
- | TRBJ2-1 | many | TRBV12-3/TRBV12-4 | CASSPPRAGSYNEQFF | TGTGCCAGCAGTCCCCCCCGGGCGGGGAGCTACAATGAGCAGTTCTTC
- | TRBJ2-1 | - | TRBV6-5 | CASSYFTSGSGNEQFF | TGTGCCAGCAGTTACTTCACTAGTGGCAGCGGGAATGAGCAGTTCTTC
TRBD2 | TRBJ2-1 | many | TRBV27 | CASSLAGVSYNEQFF | TGTGCCAGCAGTTTAGCGGGAGTAAGCTACAATGAGCAGTTCTTC
- | TRBJ1-5 | - | TRBV6-4 | CASGLGADFQPQHF | TGTGCCAGCGGGCTAGGGGCCGATTTTCAGCCCCAGCATTTT
TRBD1 | TRBJ2-7 | few | TRBV6-2/TRBV6-3 | CASSPDRGLSPVYEQYF | TGTGCCAGCAGTCCAGACAGGGGCCTCTCTCCAGTTTACGAGCAGTACTTC
- | TRBJ2-1 | few | TRBV7-8 | CASSSYARVNNEQFF | TGTGCCAGCAGCTCCTATGCTAGGGTCAACAATGAGCAGTTCTTC
- | TRBJ2-7 | many | TRBV6-9 | CASAFIGGYSSRHSYEQYF | TGTGCCAGCGCCTTCATAGGGGGTTATTCTAGCCGCCACTCCTACGAGCAGTACTTC
TRBD2 | TRBJ2-7 | many | TRBV7-8 | CASSPIRLGLAGASYEQYF | TGTGCCAGCAGCCCGATAAGACTAGGACTAGCGGGAGCATCCTACGAGCAGTACTTC
TRBD2 | TRBJ2-7 | many | TRBV4-1 | CASSRGLAYEQYF | TGTGCCAGCAGCCGAGGACTAGCATACGAGCAGTACTTC
- | TRBJ2-5 | many | TRBV2 | CASLIQETQYF | TGTGCCAGCCTGATACAAGAGACCCAGTACTTC
TRBD1 | TRBJ1-5 | - | TRBV12-3/TRBV12-4 | CASSLDPGQERNQPQHF | TGTGCCAGCAGTTTGGATCCTGGACAGGAACGCAATCAGCCCCAGCATTTT
TRBD2 | TRBJ2-7 | - | TRBV14 | CASSRRLAGLEQYF | TGTGCCAGCAGCCGCCGACTAGCGGGCTTGGAGCAGTACTTC
- | TRBJ1-3 | few | TRBV27 | CASRINRAGNTIYF | TGTGCCAGCAGGATTAACAGGGCTGGAAACACCATATATTTT
- | TRBJ2-7 | - | TRBV5-6 | CASSFSSREQYF | TGTGCCAGCAGCTTTAGTAGCCGTGAGCAGTACTTC
- | TRBJ1-5 | few | TRBV7-6 | CASSLDAGVSNQPQHF | TGTGCCAGCAGCTTAGATGCGGGGGTTAGCAATCAGCCCCAGCATTTT
- | TRBJ2-3 | many | TRBV28 | CASSTPGRLSTDTQYF | TGTGCCAGCAGCACTCCGGGACGCCTTAGCACAGATACGCAGTATTTT
- | TRBJ2-1 | - | TRBV6-2/TRBV6-3 | CASSSSDPFRRNEQFF | TGTGCCAGCAGCTCTAGCGACCCCTTCCGGCGCAATGAGCAGTTCTTC
TRBD1 | TRBJ2-5 | many | TRBV27 | CASSLGQGDQETQYF | TGTGCCAGCAGTTTGGGACAGGGAGATCAAGAGACCCAGTACTTC
- | TRBJ1-5 | few | TRBV27 | CASSRVSGGNQPQHF | TGTGCCAGCAGTCGGGTCAGTGGCGGCAATCAGCCCCAGCATTTT
TRBD1 | TRBJ2-5 | - | TRBV12-3/TRBV12-4 | CASSLYGQALKGETQYF | TGTGCCAGCAGCCTCTACGGACAGGCCCTAAAGGGAGAGACCCAGTACTTC
TRBD1 | TRBJ2-2 | few | TRBV27 | CASSEDRATNTGELFF | TGTGCCAGCAGTGAAGACAGGGCGACGAACACCGGGGAGCTGTTTTTT
TRBD1 | TRBJ1-4 | - | TRBV2 | CASSELQGANGKLFF | TGTGCCAGCAGTGAATTGCAGGGGGCAAATGGAAAACTGTTTTTT
TRBD1 | TRBJ1-6 | many | TRBV13 | CASRSSGTGNSPLHF | TGTGCCAGCAGGTCCTCCGGGACAGGGAATTCACCCCTCCACTTT
TRBD2 | TRBJ2-7 | many | TRBV12-3/TRBV12-4 | CASSPLAGGKYEQYF | TGTGCCAGCAGTCCTCTAGCGGGAGGCAAGTACGAGCAGTACTTC
TRBD1 | TRBJ1-2 | - | TRBV20-1 | CSAIPGQINYGYTF | TGCAGTGCAATTCCGGGACAGATAAACTATGGCTACACCTTC
- | TRBJ2-2 | many | TRBV2 | CASSEALRRGELFF | TGTGCCAGCAGTGAAGCCTTGAGACGCGGGGAGCTGTTTTTT
TRBD1 | TRBJ2-2 | few | TRBV6-5 | CASSYSDRAGELFF | TGTGCCAGCAGTTACTCGGACAGGGCCGGGGAGCTGTTTTTT